This paragraph reports one TCR beta chain. Antigen: not known. This record belongs to a study of siplizumab effects on memory and regulatory T cells. For every sample, about 10^5 TCR templates were assayed. Generated by immunoSEQ multiplex PCR, the TCRdb table keeps only in-frame clones and is missing some. The sample shows about 100,000 clones, approximately 91% of them seen only once. The CDR3 runs to 16 residues. V was trimmed by 0 bases and J by 10 bases, leaving 20 bases between them. The germline gives CDR1 LGHNA, CDR2 YSLEER. Study findings and constraints: Alloreactive sequences traceable to unstimulated CD4+ memory cells declined significantly under siplizumab. Most proliferating CD4+ or CD8+ clones, roughly 75-97%, had no naive or memory assignment. On average, nearly 70% of mappable alloreactive CD4+ clones were Treg-derived under siplizumab, against about 30% in controls.

The sequence was collected from a human donor in good health. The chain combines TRBV4-3 with TRBJ2-3; D might be TRBD1 (5 bases). Input material: CD4+ T cells sorted from blood. The CDR3 DNA reads as TGCGCCAGCAGCCAAGAAAGGGGTGCGTCCTCGCCTGCGCAGTATTTT. Protein: CASSQERGASSPAQYF.